Shown below are 10 T cell receptor beta chains from a single sample sequenced in a study of beta chain features in type 1 diabetes. Study-wide points: In every one of the four CD4+ subsets, TCRB CDR3s were moderately but significantly shorter in Type 1 diabetes patients.

The entirety of the isolated RNA underwent reverse transcription, so expressed TCRB transcripts were sequenced. Here immunoSEQ multiplex PCR was the method, and the copy in TCRdb shows in-frame clones only, minus some. The data show hundreds of thousands of clones, with over 11% seen just once and just under 0.04% held by the top ten. These receptors are not linked to any known antigen. The specimen sequenced was naive CD4+ T cells from blood. The receptors derive from a man between 18 and 29 years old with type 1 diabetes.

This clone was counted a few times. The chain combines TRBV9 with TRBJ2-2; 11 bases fit TRBD1. V trimming: 4 bases; J trimming: 4 bases; junction bases outside the gene matches: 9. The CDR3 runs to 17 residues. Germline lookup yields CDR1 SGDLS and CDR2 YYNGEE. CDR3: CASSLIGTGGTTGELFF. The CDR3 coding sequence is TGTGCCAGCAGCCTTATAGGGACAGGGGGAACCACCGGGGAGCTGTTTTTT.

This clone was counted between two and nine times. The gene calls are TRBV2 and TRBJ1-2, with a possible D match to TRBD1 (5 bases). V lost 4 bases, J lost 2 bases, and 26 bases lay in between. Germline V gene lookup returns CDR1 SNHLY and CDR2 FYNNEI. CDR3 length: 19 residues. The CDR3 is CASSVSFVGTHRGNYGYTF. The CDR3 DNA is TGTGCCAGCAGTGTATCTTTTGTCGGGACCCATAGAGGAAACTATGGCTACACCTTC.

The chain joins TRBV5-1 to TRBJ2-4; 11 bases agree with TRBD1. This CDR3 has 15 amino acids. Germline CDR1 and CDR2: SGHRS and YFSETQ. The ends lost 4 bases at V and 6 bases at J; junction bases unmatched: 6. The CDR3 DNA sequence: TGCGCCAGCAGCCCGGAGGGACAGGGGGTAAACATTCAGTACTTC. Translated, it gives CASSPEGQGVNIQYF.

This clone was seen a few times. The chain uses TRBV21-1 and TRBJ1-1. TRBV21-1 is deemed a pseudogene. The CDR3 loop spans 18 amino acids. The CDR3 spells CASSKAREGKRPNTEAFF. The CDR3 DNA sequence: TGTGCCAGCAGCAAAGCGCGGGAGGGCAAACGGCCGAACACTGAAGCTTTCTTT.

As for this clone: The same CDR3 arises from other DNA sequences in this sample as well. CDR3 coding DNA: TGTGCCAGCAGCCCGTCGACAGATACGCAGTATTTT. Translating it yields CASSPSTDTQYF. This rearrangement joins TRBV7-2 to TRBJ2-3; D is uncertain. Germline CDR1 SGHTA, CDR2 FQGNSA. Between the trimmed V and J ends, which lost 5 bases and 3 bases, there was a span of 6 bases. The CDR3 consists of 12 residues. The full variable domain, in which reference TRBV7-2 and TRBJ2-3 provide the parts outside the CDR3, is GAGVSQSPSNKVTEKGKDVELRCDPISGHTALYWYRQSLGQGLEFLIYFQGNSAPDKSGLPSDRFSAERTGGSVSTLTIQRTQQEDSAVYLCASSPSTDTQYFGPGTRLTVL.

This clone has just a few counts. Other DNA sequences in this specimen translate into the identical CDR3. The chain combines TRBV9 with TRBJ2-1, with 9 bases lining up with TRBD2. The germline CDR1 and CDR2 sequences are SGDLS and YYNGEE. The CDR3 is made up of 16 amino acids. V was clipped by 1 base and J by 5 bases; unmatched bases: 7. This chain's CDR3 is CASSVLGLAGNNEQFF. The CDR3 DNA is TGTGCCAGCAGCGTATTAGGGCTAGCGGGGAACAATGAGCAGTTCTTC.

This clone was detected only a few times. This sequence joins TRBV28 and TRBJ2-1; D gene uncertain. CDR3 length equals 17 residues. Trimming removed 5 bases at V and 0 bases at J, with 17 bases between. Per germline, CDR1 MDHEN and CDR2 SYDVKM. CDR3 amino acids: CASSPLPLLISYNEQFF. The CDR3, as DNA: TGTGCCAGCAGTCCCCTTCCACTACTCATCTCCTACAATGAGCAGTTCTTC. The full variable domain, rest sourced from reference TRBV28 and TRBJ2-1, is DVKVTQSSRYLVKRTGEKVFLECVQDMDHENMFWYRQDPGLGLRLIYFSYDVKMKEKGDIPEGYSVSREKKERFSLILESASTNQTSMYLCASSPLPLLISYNEQFFGPGTRLTVL.

This clone was observed a handful of times. This rearrangement joins TRBV4-1 to TRBJ1-3; a weak D match, TRBD1 (5 bases). The V gene's germline CDR1 is MGHRA and CDR2 YSYEKL. This CDR3 is 17 amino acids long. V lost 2 bases to trimming and J lost 3 bases, with 17 bases between them. CDR3 DNA sequence: TGCGCCAGCAGCCAACCTGGACTAGGGGACGTTGGAAACACCATATATTTT. Residues: CASSQPGLGDVGNTIYF.

The gene calls are TRBV29-1 and TRBJ1-1, with D possibly matching TRBD1 (5 bases). CDR1 and CDR2 from the germline V gene are SQVTM and ANQGSEA. The CDR3 has 13 amino acids. Trimming removed 4 bases from V and 1 base from J, with 10 bases in between. CDR3 amino acids: CSVAGHRNTEAFF. Written as DNA, the CDR3 is TGCAGCGTTGCTGGACACAGGAACACTGAAGCTTTCTTT.

The rearrangement joins TRBV6-4 to TRBJ1-2; 7 nucleotides match TRBD1. The CDR3 extends over 15 amino acids. The ends lost 3 bases at V and 1 base at J; junction bases unmatched: 5. From germline, CDR1 is MRHNA and CDR2 SNTAGT. CDR3 sequence (DNA): TGTGCCAGCAGTGATTCGGGACAGAGTAACTATGGCTACACCTTC. It is translated as CASSDSGQSNYGYTF.